This is a list of T cell receptor beta chains from one sample in a study of cytomegalovirus exposure and HLA in healthy donors. Generated by immunoSEQ multiplex PCR, the TCRdb table keeps only in-frame clones and is missing some. The table lists over 100,000 clones, around 75% of them singletons, with 2.1% in the top ten. The sample consisted of PBMCs. These receptors originate from a young man in good health and CMV-seronegative. The CDR3 runs from the conserved cysteine through the conserved F or W. Fields, in order: D gene, clone size, J gene, V gene, CDR3 DNA, CDR3 protein. The D gene is left open where the match is weak. The size field is filled for only some rows; it gives once, few, many or a size class.

d_call: -
clone_size: once
j_call: TRBJ1-1
v_call: TRBV5-1
cdr3_nt: TGCGCCAGCAGCTGGGGAGGGGGGCTGAACACTGAAGCTTTCTTT
cdr3_aa: CASSWGGGLNTEAFF

d_call: -
clone_size: -
j_call: TRBJ2-1
v_call: TRBV4-1
cdr3_nt: TGCGCCAGCAGCCAAGAGGGGCCCATCAATGAGCAGTTCTTC
cdr3_aa: CASSQEGPINEQFF

d_call: TRBD1
clone_size: -
j_call: TRBJ1-5
v_call: TRBV27
cdr3_nt: TGTGCCAGCAGTCCCTATTGGGGACAGGTTGATAGCAATCAGCCCCAGCATTTT
cdr3_aa: CASSPYWGQVDSNQPQHF

d_call: -
clone_size: -
j_call: TRBJ1-6
v_call: TRBV7-9
cdr3_nt: TGTGCCAGCGGAGGGAGTGCCTATAATTCACCCCTCCACTTT
cdr3_aa: CASGGSAYNSPLHF

d_call: -
clone_size: -
j_call: TRBJ2-6
v_call: TRBV30
cdr3_nt: TGTGCCTGGAGGTCAGGGCACGGGGCCAACGTCCTGACTTTC
cdr3_aa: CAWRSGHGANVLTF

d_call: TRBD2
clone_size: -
j_call: TRBJ2-5
v_call: TRBV6-1
cdr3_nt: TGTGCCAGCAGAACGCTAGCGGGGGGCGGGGAGACCCAGTACTTC
cdr3_aa: CASRTLAGGGETQYF

d_call: -
clone_size: -
j_call: TRBJ2-6
v_call: TRBV9
cdr3_nt: TGTGCCAGCAGCGTAGAGGGACTGGCCAACGTCCTGACTTTC
cdr3_aa: CASSVEGLANVLTF

d_call: -
clone_size: -
j_call: TRBJ1-5
v_call: TRBV2
cdr3_nt: TGTGCCAGCAGTGTTGAGGGAACGGGCAATCAGCCCCAGCATTTT
cdr3_aa: CASSVEGTGNQPQHF

d_call: -
clone_size: once
j_call: TRBJ1-2
v_call: TRBV29-1
cdr3_nt: TGCAGCGTTGAAGGAGAGGGCTATGGCTACACCTTC
cdr3_aa: CSVEGEGYGYTF

d_call: -
clone_size: -
j_call: TRBJ1-5
v_call: TRBV10-3
cdr3_nt: TGTGCCATCAGTGACTGGAGGGGGGGAGGCAATCAGCCCCAGCATTTT
cdr3_aa: CAISDWRGGGNQPQHF

d_call: -
clone_size: few
j_call: TRBJ1-1
v_call: TRBV7-2
cdr3_nt: TGTGCCAGCAGACTTAGGGGCGTGCTTAGAGCCACTGAAGCTTTCTTT
cdr3_aa: CASRLRGVLRATEAFF

d_call: TRBD2
clone_size: -
j_call: TRBJ2-5
v_call: TRBV28
cdr3_nt: TGTGCCAGCAGCGAGCGGGGGGGCCTGAAAGAGACCCAGTACTTC
cdr3_aa: CASSERGGLKETQYF

d_call: -
clone_size: -
j_call: TRBJ2-1
v_call: TRBV19
cdr3_nt: TGTGCCAGTAGTATGATTCGGGGTGAGCAGTTCTTC
cdr3_aa: CASSMIRGEQFF

d_call: -
clone_size: few
j_call: TRBJ1-3
v_call: TRBV28
cdr3_nt: TGTGCCAGCAGTATGGCCCTAGGGGCTGGAAACACCATATATTTT
cdr3_aa: CASSMALGAGNTIYF

d_call: -
clone_size: few
j_call: TRBJ2-7
v_call: TRBV18
cdr3_nt: TGTGCCAGCTCACCTGCGGGGTCGGTTGGGTCCTACGAGCAGTACTTC
cdr3_aa: CASSPAGSVGSYEQYF

d_call: -
clone_size: -
j_call: TRBJ1-6
v_call: TRBV7-2
cdr3_nt: TGTGCCAGCGGTTGGGCTGAGGGTAATTCACCCCTCCACTTT
cdr3_aa: CASGWAEGNSPLHF

d_call: TRBD2
clone_size: -
j_call: TRBJ2-2
v_call: TRBV5-1
cdr3_nt: TGCGCCAGCAGCCCAGCCGGCGGGGGGCGACGGACCGGGGAGCTGTTTTTT
cdr3_aa: CASSPAGGGRRTGELFF

d_call: TRBD2
clone_size: -
j_call: TRBJ2-3
v_call: TRBV5-5
cdr3_nt: TGTGCCAGCACCCTTATAGCGGGGATCACAGATACGCAGTATTTT
cdr3_aa: CASTLIAGITDTQYF

d_call: -
clone_size: -
j_call: TRBJ1-1
v_call: TRBV19
cdr3_nt: TGTGCCAGTAGTCCCCCGAGACTCGATTTTGGGAACACTGAAGCTTTCTTT
cdr3_aa: CASSPPRLDFGNTEAFF

d_call: TRBD2
clone_size: -
j_call: TRBJ2-2
v_call: TRBV5-4
cdr3_nt: TGTGCCAGCAGCCCCTGGAGTATGACTAGCGGGGGACGTACCGGGGAGCTGTTTTTT
cdr3_aa: CASSPWSMTSGGRTGELFF

d_call: -
clone_size: -
j_call: TRBJ1-4
v_call: TRBV2
cdr3_nt: TGTGCCAGCAGTGAATGGGGTGGGGGAGGAGAAAAACTGTTTTTT
cdr3_aa: CASSEWGGGGEKLFF

d_call: -
clone_size: -
j_call: TRBJ2-1
v_call: TRBV5-1
cdr3_nt: TGCGCCAGCAGCTTAACTCCCGGTGACAATGAGCAGTTCTTC
cdr3_aa: CASSLTPGDNEQFF

d_call: -
clone_size: -
j_call: TRBJ1-5
v_call: TRBV5-5
cdr3_nt: TGTGCCAGCAGCGCCACTTCACAGGGTAGCAATCAGCCCCAGCATTTT
cdr3_aa: CASSATSQGSNQPQHF

d_call: -
clone_size: -
j_call: TRBJ1-2
v_call: TRBV7-9
cdr3_nt: TGTGCCAGCAGCTTAGGGGGGGAAGTAGCTAACTATGGCTACACCTTC
cdr3_aa: CASSLGGEVANYGYTF

d_call: TRBD1
clone_size: -
j_call: TRBJ1-2
v_call: TRBV7-9
cdr3_nt: TGTGCCAGCAGCTTAGTTCTTGGGACAGGGGGCCGAGGCTACACCTTC
cdr3_aa: CASSLVLGTGGRGYTF

d_call: TRBD1
clone_size: -
j_call: TRBJ1-4
v_call: TRBV7-2
cdr3_nt: TGTGCCAGCAGCTTAGCGCCAAGGGGGCGGGCATTTTCAACTAATGAAAAACTGTTTTTT
cdr3_aa: CASSLAPRGRAFSTNEKLFF

d_call: TRBD1
clone_size: -
j_call: TRBJ2-4
v_call: TRBV11-2
cdr3_nt: TGTGCCAGCAGCTCCGGGACAGGTGGAGGCATTCAGTACTTC
cdr3_aa: CASSSGTGGGIQYF

d_call: TRBD2
clone_size: -
j_call: TRBJ2-3
v_call: TRBV27
cdr3_nt: TGTGCCAGCAGGTTAGGGGGACTAGCGGCCCTAAATACGCAGTATTTT
cdr3_aa: CASRLGGLAALNTQYF

d_call: -
clone_size: -
j_call: TRBJ1-1
v_call: TRBV19
cdr3_nt: TGTGCCAGTGGCCGGACATTGAACACTGAAGCTTTCTTT
cdr3_aa: CASGRTLNTEAFF

d_call: TRBD1
clone_size: once
j_call: TRBJ1-5
v_call: TRBV19
cdr3_nt: TGTGCCAGCGACAGGGGCAATCAGCCCCAGCATTTT
cdr3_aa: CASDRGNQPQHF

d_call: -
clone_size: -
j_call: TRBJ1-2
v_call: TRBV28
cdr3_nt: TGTGCCAGCAGGCTGACAGAAGCCGCCTATGGCTACACCTTC
cdr3_aa: CASRLTEAAYGYTF

d_call: TRBD1
clone_size: -
j_call: TRBJ1-5
v_call: TRBV19
cdr3_nt: TGTGCCAGTAGTACCCGACAGGGCCGTCAGCCCCAGCATTTT
cdr3_aa: CASSTRQGRQPQHF

d_call: -
clone_size: once
j_call: TRBJ2-7
v_call: TRBV6-1
cdr3_nt: TGTGCCAGCAGGGAGAGGGCCTACGAGCAGTACTTC
cdr3_aa: CASRERAYEQYF

d_call: TRBD2
clone_size: -
j_call: TRBJ2-6
v_call: TRBV13
cdr3_nt: TGTGCCAGCAGCTTCTACAGGCGGGGGGGCTATGGGGCCAACGGCCTGACTTTC
cdr3_aa: CASSFYRRGGYGANGLTF

d_call: TRBD2
clone_size: -
j_call: TRBJ2-5
v_call: TRBV5-4
cdr3_nt: TGTGCCAGCAGCGAGGGGACTACCCAAGAGACCCAGTACTTC
cdr3_aa: CASSEGTTQETQYF

d_call: -
clone_size: -
j_call: TRBJ1-1
v_call: TRBV6-5
cdr3_nt: TGTGCCAGCAGTTCGTGGATGAGGGCCGAAGCTTTCTTT
cdr3_aa: CASSSWMRAEAFF

d_call: -
clone_size: -
j_call: TRBJ1-4
v_call: TRBV10-3
cdr3_nt: TGTGCCACCAGTGAGCCAGGGCAGAATGAAAAACTGTTTTTT
cdr3_aa: CATSEPGQNEKLFF

d_call: TRBD1
clone_size: -
j_call: TRBJ2-5
v_call: TRBV6-1
cdr3_nt: TGTGCCAGCAGTGAAAGGGACAGGGTGGTCGGGGAGACCCAGTACTTC
cdr3_aa: CASSERDRVVGETQYF

d_call: -
clone_size: once
j_call: TRBJ2-7
v_call: TRBV6-5
cdr3_nt: TGTGCCAGCAGTTACTCGTGGGGCGATTTCGAGCAGTACTTC
cdr3_aa: CASSYSWGDFEQYF

d_call: -
clone_size: -
j_call: TRBJ2-4
v_call: TRBV6-5
cdr3_nt: TGTGCCAGCAGTGCCATCATGGCCAAAAACAGTCAGTACTTC
cdr3_aa: CASSAIMAKNSQYF

d_call: -
clone_size: -
j_call: TRBJ1-6
v_call: TRBV9
cdr3_nt: TGTGCCAGCAGCAATACTCCAAAGTCACCCCTCCACTTT
cdr3_aa: CASSNTPKSPLHF

d_call: TRBD1
clone_size: few
j_call: TRBJ1-2
v_call: TRBV30
cdr3_nt: TGTGCCTATTCCCGGGACAGGCCCCATGGCTACACCTTC
cdr3_aa: CAYSRDRPHGYTF

d_call: TRBD2
clone_size: -
j_call: TRBJ2-2
v_call: TRBV5-4
cdr3_nt: TGTGCCAGCAGCTTGGGGACTCTAGCGGGGGGGGAGCTGTTTTTT
cdr3_aa: CASSLGTLAGGELFF

d_call: TRBD1
clone_size: -
j_call: TRBJ2-7
v_call: TRBV28
cdr3_nt: TGTGCCAGTAGGACGTCGTACAGGGGGCTCTACGAGCAGTACTTC
cdr3_aa: CASRTSYRGLYEQYF

d_call: TRBD1
clone_size: -
j_call: TRBJ2-5
v_call: TRBV6-1
cdr3_nt: TGTGCCAGCAGTGTAGGAGACAGGGGGCCCGGGGAGACCCAGTACTTC
cdr3_aa: CASSVGDRGPGETQYF

d_call: TRBD1
clone_size: -
j_call: TRBJ1-2
v_call: TRBV6-5
cdr3_nt: TGTGCCAGCAGCCGGGACAGGGACTATGGCTACACCTTC
cdr3_aa: CASSRDRDYGYTF

d_call: -
clone_size: -
j_call: TRBJ1-5
v_call: TRBV11-2
cdr3_nt: TGTGCCAGCAGCGCCGAACGGGGTCAGCCCCAGCATTTT
cdr3_aa: CASSAERGQPQHF

d_call: TRBD2
clone_size: once
j_call: TRBJ2-3
v_call: TRBV10-3
cdr3_nt: TGTGCCATCAGTTCCGTTGCTAGCGGGGCCACAGATACGCAGTATTTT
cdr3_aa: CAISSVASGATDTQYF

d_call: -
clone_size: few
j_call: TRBJ2-2
v_call: TRBV29-1
cdr3_nt: TGCAGCGTTGTTAGCCCACAGAGGGGGGGGACCGGGGAGCTGTTTTTT
cdr3_aa: CSVVSPQRGGTGELFF

d_call: TRBD1
clone_size: -
j_call: TRBJ2-6
v_call: TRBV5-1
cdr3_nt: TGCGCCAGCAGCTCAAGGGGGCTCGGGGCCAACGTCCTGACTTTC
cdr3_aa: CASSSRGLGANVLTF

d_call: -
clone_size: -
j_call: TRBJ2-3
v_call: TRBV7-9
cdr3_nt: TGTGCCAGCAGCTTAGTGGGGGGGCCAGCAGATACGCAGTATTTT
cdr3_aa: CASSLVGGPADTQYF

d_call: -
clone_size: -
j_call: TRBJ2-3
v_call: TRBV5-1
cdr3_nt: TGCGCCAGCAGCGAGGACTCCCTTGATGCGCAGTATTTT
cdr3_aa: CASSEDSLDAQYF